A selection of T cell receptor beta chains follows, all from one sample in a study of cytomegalovirus exposure and HLA in healthy donors. Some clones are missing from TCRdb's copy, which holds only in-frame ones; the method was immunoSEQ multiplex PCR. This sample has over 150,000 clones, with 80% found just once. Sequencing used PBMCs. The receptors shown here come from a boy aged 5 to 17 in good health and CMV-seronegative. The CDR3 runs from the conserved cysteine through the conserved F or W. D genes are given only for firm matches. Some rows have no size entry. The others give once, few or many, or a class for an expanded clone.

v_gene	abundance	d_gene	len	j_gene	CDR3aa	CDR3nt
TRBV19	.	TRBD1	13	TRBJ1-2	CASSLQGNYGYTF	TGTGCCAGTAGTCTACAGGGGAACTATGGCTACACCTTC
TRBV2	.	TRBD2	16	TRBJ2-3	CASPLLTSGGTDTQYF	TGTGCCAGTCCCCTGTTGACTAGCGGGGGGACAGATACGCAGTATTTT
TRBV10-3	.	.	14	TRBJ2-7	CAISDGRRSYEQYF	TGTGCCATCAGTGATGGACGGAGGTCCTACGAGCAGTACTTC
TRBV10-3	.	TRBD1	14	TRBJ1-2	CATKTTGTNYGYTF	TGTGCCACCAAAACGACAGGGACAAACTATGGCTACACCTTC
TRBV7-2	.	.	16	TRBJ1-3	CASSLNSPYSGNTIYF	TGTGCCAGCAGCTTAAACAGCCCTTACTCTGGAAACACCATATATTTT
TRBV7-3	.	TRBD1	16	TRBJ2-2	CASSPHGDRGGGELFF	TGTGCCAGCAGCCCGCATGGGGACAGGGGTGGCGGGGAGCTGTTTTTT
TRBV9	.	.	10	TRBJ1-1	CASGGNEAFF	TGTGCCAGCGGGGGGAATGAAGCTTTCTTT
TRBV9	few	.	15	TRBJ1-2	CASSVQLGHSNGYTF	TGTGCCAGCAGCGTACAACTCGGACATTCGAACGGCTACACCTTC
TRBV9	once	.	16	TRBJ1-3	CASSVGPGDHGNTIYF	TGTGCCAGCAGCGTAGGCCCAGGGGACCATGGAAACACCATATATTTT
TRBV9	few	TRBD1	16	TRBJ2-2	CASSSGQGPSTGELFF	TGTGCCAGCAGCTCGGGACAGGGGCCCTCCACCGGGGAGCTGTTTTTT
TRBV30	.	.	12	TRBJ1-5	CAWKTDDQPQHF	TGTGCCTGGAAGACAGACGATCAGCCCCAGCATTTT
TRBV19	.	.	14	TRBJ1-2	CASSIGGINYGYTF	TGTGCCAGTAGTATCGGGGGGATTAACTATGGCTACACCTTC
TRBV9	.	TRBD2	15	TRBJ2-1	CASSVAAGAGNEQFF	TGTGCCAGCAGCGTAGCGGCGGGAGCAGGTAATGAGCAGTTCTTC
TRBV6-6	.	TRBD1	13	TRBJ1-2	CASTSDRVGGYTF	TGTGCCAGCACCTCGGACAGGGTCGGTGGCTACACCTTC
TRBV19	.	.	14	TRBJ2-2	CASIKRTNTGELFF	TGTGCCAGTATCAAGCGAACGAACACCGGGGAGCTGTTTTTT
TRBV7-8	once	.	15	TRBJ2-7	CASSPASGPSYEQYF	TGTGCCAGCAGCCCCGCCAGCGGGCCCTCCTACGAGCAGTACTTC
TRBV9	.	TRBD2	14	TRBJ2-2	CASSVGGGTGELFF	TGTGCCAGCAGCGTAGGCGGGGGCACCGGGGAGCTGTTTTTT
TRBV10-3	few	TRBD2	16	TRBJ2-2	CAISEGLAGVPGELFF	TGTGCCATCAGTGAGGGACTAGCGGGAGTCCCCGGGGAGCTGTTTTTT
TRBV7-6	few	TRBD2	13	TRBJ2-1	CASSFGLAGAQFF	TGTGCCAGCAGCTTTGGGCTAGCGGGAGCGCAGTTCTTC
TRBV7-2	.	TRBD2	17	TRBJ2-1	CASSWTSGRAAGNEQFF	TGTGCCAGCAGCTGGACTAGCGGGAGGGCCGCAGGGAATGAGCAGTTCTTC
TRBV9	.	TRBD1	16	TRBJ2-1	CASSVDLGQGRREQFF	TGTGCCAGCAGCGTAGACCTGGGACAGGGGCGCCGTGAGCAGTTCTTC
TRBV6-6	.	.	14	TRBJ2-7	CASSYSGISYEQYF	TGTGCCAGCAGTTATTCAGGGATCTCCTACGAGCAGTACTTC